This T cell receptor beta chain was captured in a study of shared clonotypes between healthy human individuals. Original data processing: There were no quality scores in the junction-only immunoSEQ sequences, so filtering differed. Method: immunoSEQ multiplex PCR; TCRdb's copy keeps in-frame clones and lacks some. V and J calls and clone size are those listed in that table; D and trimming were worked out from the DNA. The table has 1.4 million to 1.5 million clones, approximately 97% seen once. The sample holds one count of this clone. Its antigen remains unknown. V lost 0 bases, J lost 4 bases, and 5 bases stayed unmatched. CDR1 SGHNT and CDR2 YYREEE come from the germline V gene (reference sequence). The CDR3 is 16 residues long. The study, taken as a whole, reports: In general, naive subsets displayed greater estimated richness than memory subsets did.

The source of this sequence is a young man in good health. The gene calls are TRBV5-4 and TRBJ2-5; TRBD2 matches at 11 bases. The sequencing input was naive CD4+ T cells sorted from blood. Documented subset: CD45RA+ positively selected. CDR3 nucleotide sequence: TGTGCCAGCAGCTTGGTGCGGGGGACTAGCGGAGAGACCCAGTACTTC. Amino acids: CASSLVRGTSGETQYF. The full variable domain, completed using reference TRBV5-4 and TRBJ2-5, is ETGVTQSPTHLIKTRGQQVTLRCSSQSGHNTVSWYQQALGQGPQFIFQYYREEENGRGNFPPRFSGLQFPNYSSELNVNALELDDSALYLCASSLVRGTSGETQYFGPGTRLLVL.